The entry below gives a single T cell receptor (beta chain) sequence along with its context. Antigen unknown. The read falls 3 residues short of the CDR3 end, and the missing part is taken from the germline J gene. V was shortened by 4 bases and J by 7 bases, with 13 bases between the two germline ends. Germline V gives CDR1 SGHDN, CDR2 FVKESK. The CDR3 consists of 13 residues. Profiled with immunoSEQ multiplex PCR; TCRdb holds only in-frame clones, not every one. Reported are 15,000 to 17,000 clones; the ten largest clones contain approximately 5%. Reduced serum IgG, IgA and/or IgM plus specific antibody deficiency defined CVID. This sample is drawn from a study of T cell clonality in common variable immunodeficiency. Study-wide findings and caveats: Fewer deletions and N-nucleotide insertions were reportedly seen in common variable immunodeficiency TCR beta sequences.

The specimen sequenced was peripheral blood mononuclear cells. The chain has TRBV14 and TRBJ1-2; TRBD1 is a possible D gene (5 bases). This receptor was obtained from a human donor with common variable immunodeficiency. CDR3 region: CASSRGNQGGYTF. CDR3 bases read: TGTGCCAGCAGCCGGGGAAACCAGGGTGGC. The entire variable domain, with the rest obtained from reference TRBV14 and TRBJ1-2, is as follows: EAGVTQFPSHSVIEKGQTVTLRCDPISGHDNLYWYRRVMGKEIKFLLHFVKESKQDESGMPNNRFLAERTGGTYSTLKVQPAELEDSGVYFCASSRGNQGGYTFGSGTRLTVV.